A single sample is the source of the 18 T cell receptor beta chains below, sequenced in a study of blood T cell repertoires in COVID-19. Data came from immunoSEQ multiplex PCR; TCRdb stores just in-frame clones and leaves some out. This sample has about 98,000 clones, with about 80% found just once. Sequencing input: peripheral blood. The receptors come from a man in his 60s with acute or convalescent COVID-19.

This clone appeared a single time. The chain has TRBV27 and TRBJ2-2; 12 bases match TRBD2. The CDR3 is made up of 15 amino acids. V was pared by 7 bases and J by 3 bases, with 3 bases of the junction left unmatched. Germline assignment: CDR1 MNHEY and CDR2 SMNVEV (reference sequence). DNA for the CDR3: TGTGCCAGCACGACTAGCGGGAGATACACCGGGGAGCTGTTTTTT. Translating it yields CASTTSGRYTGELFF.

This sequence joins TRBV7-2 and TRBJ1-2, with D perhaps TRBD1 (6 bases). Trimming removed 6 bases from V and 3 bases from J, with 11 bases in between. CDR1 and CDR2 from the germline V gene are SGHTA and FQGNSA. This CDR3 has 13 amino acids. CDR3 DNA: TGTGCCAGCAGTCCAGGGGTTTACTATGGCTACACCTTC. Its protein is CASSPGVYYGYTF. Full variable domain (missing parts from reference TRBV7-2 and TRBJ1-2): GAGVSQSPSNKVTEKGKDVELRCDPISGHTALYWYRQSLGQGLEFLIYFQGNSAPDKSGLPSDRFSAERTGGSVSTLTIQRTQQEDSAVYLCASSPGVYYGYTFGSGTRLTVV.

The chain employs TRBV19 and TRBJ1-2, with 7 bases matching TRBD1. The CDR3 covers 13 residues. The germline gives CDR1 LNHDA, CDR2 SQIVND (reference sequence). J gave up 2 bases and V 8 bases, and 5 bases lay outside the gene matches. CDR3 in amino acids: CASQTGTNYGYTF. The CDR3 nucleotides are TGTGCCAGTCAGACAGGGACCAACTATGGCTACACCTTC.

This chain joins TRBV7-8 and TRBJ2-3; D unresolved. V lost 1 base to trimming and J lost 6 bases, with 14 bases between them. This CDR3 spans 15 amino acids. CDR1 and CDR2 (germline): SGHVS, FQNEAQ. The CDR3 loop is CASSLGIEAFDTQYF. CDR3 DNA sequence: TGTGCCAGCAGCTTAGGAATCGAAGCATTCGATACGCAGTATTTT.

The V and J genes are TRBV9 and TRBJ2-3, with 7 positions matching TRBD2. Germline assignment: CDR1 SGDLS and CDR2 YYNGEE. J was trimmed by 0 bases and V by 4 bases; bases with no gene match: 5. This CDR3 has 15 amino acids. The DNA for the CDR3 is TGTGCCAGCAGCTTACTAGCGTCTAGCACAGATACGCAGTATTTT. Its translation: CASSLLASSTDTQYF.

V is TRBV12-3 or TRBV12-4 and J is TRBJ1-1; 9 positions agree with TRBD1. The junction had 9 bases not matched to a gene; V was cut back by 6 bases and J by 10 bases. The CDR3 runs 13 residues. CDR3 bases: TGTGCCAGCAGATACAGGGGGCCTCCTCGAGCTTTCTTT. Translated, it gives CASRYRGPPRAFF.

This chain uses TRBV27 with TRBJ2-2, with 11 bases lining up with TRBD1. Germline values: CDR1 MNHEY, CDR2 SMNVEV (reference sequence). Losses at the gene ends were 4 bases for V and 5 bases for J; bases not matched to a gene: 12. CDR3 length: 18 residues. The CDR3 is CASSSLGTGGWGTGELFF. The CDR3 DNA follows: TGTGCCAGCAGTTCCCTCGGGACAGGGGGGTGGGGAACCGGGGAGCTGTTTTTT.

This clone was seen a single time. The rearrangement links TRBV9 to TRBJ1-1; D is possibly TRBD1 (5 bases). CDR3 size: 16 residues. V was trimmed by 0 bases and J by 4 bases, leaving 16 bases between them. CDR1 is SGDLS, CDR2 YYNGEE, per germline. CDR3 amino acids: CASSVEVGGRGTEAFF. DNA for the CDR3: TGTGCCAGCAGCGTAGAGGTCGGGGGACGCGGCACTGAAGCTTTCTTT.

This clone is a singleton in its sample. At one end the junction does not follow the germline gene, possibly because of a read error. The chain is built from TRBV6-2 or TRBV6-3 and TRBJ2-7, with 10 bases that match TRBD2. Germline loops: CDR1 MNHEY, CDR2 SVGEGT. The length of the CDR3 is 13 residues. CDR3: CASSYRLAGVPSF. CDR3 DNA sequence: TGTGCCAGCAGTTACCGGCTAGCGGGAGTCCCGTCTTTC.

V and J are TRBV11-3 and TRBJ2-5; D not certain. This CDR3 contains 12 residues. Deletions cut 5 bases from V and 7 bases from J, with 11 bases between. The germline V gene encodes CDR1 SGHNT and CDR2 YENEEA. The CDR3 region is CASSPPRGTQYF. For the CDR3, the DNA is TGTGCCAGCAGCCCCCCACGAGGGACCCAGTACTTC. Drawing the rest from reference TRBV11-3 and TRBJ2-5, the complete variable domain is EAGVVQSPRYKIIEKKQPVAFWCNPISGHNTLYWYLQNLGQGPELLIRYENEEAVDDSQLPKDRFSAERLKGVDSTLKIQPAELGDSAVYLCASSPPRGTQYFGPGTRLLVL.

The V call is TRBV30, the J call TRBJ1-1; tentative D call: TRBD1 (5 bases). Trimming took 3 bases from V and 10 from J, leaving 12 bases between them. Germline CDR1 reads GTSNPN; CDR2 reads SVGIG (reference sequence). The CDR3 is 11 amino acids. This chain's CDR3 is CAWRRPGAAFF. The CDR3 DNA is TGTGCCTGGAGAAGACCTGGGGCAGCTTTCTTT.

The V and J genes are TRBV3-1 (or the pseudogene TRBV3-2) and TRBJ2-3, with 7 positions matching TRBD2. Losses at the gene ends were 5 bases for V and 2 bases for J; bases not matched to a gene: 4. The CDR3 runs to 14 residues. CDR1 and CDR2 (germline): LGHDT, YNNKEL (reference sequence). In DNA, the CDR3 is TGTGCCAGCAGCGCGCGGGGGACCACAGATACGCAGTATTTT. It encodes CASSARGTTDTQYF.

The chain combines TRBV4-1 with TRBJ2-3; TRBD2 matches at 8 bases. V lost 2 bases to trimming and J lost 6 bases; unmatched junction nucleotides: 10. The CDR3 length is 16 residues. Per germline, CDR1 MGHRA and CDR2 YSYEKL. The CDR3 here is CASSQRPSGPKDTQYF. The CDR3 coding sequence is TGCGCCAGCAGCCAAAGGCCTAGCGGGCCCAAGGATACGCAGTATTTT.

The V and J genes are TRBV19 and TRBJ1-1; 7 bases align to TRBD1. In germline, CDR1 is LNHDA, CDR2 SQIVND (reference sequence). V dropped 6 bases and J dropped 1; count of bases not matched to a gene: 5. This CDR3 region has 14 residues. CDR3 in amino acids: CASRTGTANTEAFF. The CDR3 bases are TGTGCCAGTAGGACGGGGACAGCGAACACTGAAGCTTTCTTT.

The chain links TRBV11-2 to TRBJ1-2; D gene uncertain. The CDR3 is 19 residues long. Germline V gives CDR1 SGHAT, CDR2 FQNNGV. V was cut by 4 bases and J by 4 bases, with 28 bases left in between. In nucleotides, the CDR3 is TGTGCCAGCAGCTCCGACGGATATTTCGGAGTGCCCCCCACCTATGGCTACACCTTC. Its translation is CASSSDGYFGVPPTYGYTF.

This sequence joins TRBV6-2 or TRBV6-3 and TRBJ2-7; no firm D call. The CDR3 sequence is 14 residues long. Trimming took off 6 bases at V and 4 bases at J, with 16 bases between the two ends. Per germline, CDR1 MNHEY and CDR2 SVGEGT. The CDR3 here is CASRPTLPPYEQYV. In DNA form, the CDR3 reads TGTGCCAGCAGACCTACCCTACCGCCTTACGAGCAGTACGTC.

The sample holds one count of this clone. This sequence joins TRBV19 and TRBJ1-2; 8 bases agree with TRBD1. Germline values: CDR1 LNHDA, CDR2 SQIVND (reference sequence). V dropped 7 bases and J dropped 4; count of bases not matched to a gene: 8. CDR3 length: 14 amino acids. The CDR3 protein is CASINRGSIYGYTF. CDR3 bases: TGTGCCAGTATTAACAGGGGGTCGATCTATGGCTACACCTTC.

The chain joins TRBV9 to TRBJ2-1; 11 positions agree with TRBD2. The V and J ends lost 0 bases and 6 bases, in that order; junction bases with no gene match: 8. Germline-derived CDR1 and CDR2 are SGDLS and YYNGEE. This CDR3 spans 17 amino acids. CDR3 coding DNA: TGTGCCAGCAGCGTAGCGCTAGCGGGAGGACCGGGCAATGAGCAGTTCTTC. Translation: CASSVALAGGPGNEQFF.